This entry concerns a single TCR beta chain. Antigen specificity is unknown. This entry is derived from a study of blood T cells in healthy people across ages. A second PCR, run for about 7 to 11 cycles, used a sample-barcoded 5' primer plus a J-beta primer mix. TCRdb reprocessed the 5' RACE reads via MiXCR and lists one record per CDR3 protein. The sample has more than 1,400,000 distinct CDR3 sequences, approximately 38% seen once. Study-wide results and limits: Significant beta diversity loss was already apparent by age approximately 42, declining roughly linearly. Correlation between TCR beta diversity and naive T cell percentage was strong.

The V gene's germline CDR1 is SGHTA and CDR2 FQGNSA. CDR3 length: 13 residues. The V end was cut by 3 bases, the J end by 5 bases, with 11 bases between. The TCR sequence derives from a woman in her late teens or twenties in good health. V is TRBV7-2 and J is TRBJ2-7, with a possible D match to TRBD2 (6 bases). Material: blood. This CDR3 reads CASSFGRGDEQYF. The CDR3 coding sequence is TGTGCCAGCAGCTTCGGGAGAGGCGACGAGCAGTACTTC.